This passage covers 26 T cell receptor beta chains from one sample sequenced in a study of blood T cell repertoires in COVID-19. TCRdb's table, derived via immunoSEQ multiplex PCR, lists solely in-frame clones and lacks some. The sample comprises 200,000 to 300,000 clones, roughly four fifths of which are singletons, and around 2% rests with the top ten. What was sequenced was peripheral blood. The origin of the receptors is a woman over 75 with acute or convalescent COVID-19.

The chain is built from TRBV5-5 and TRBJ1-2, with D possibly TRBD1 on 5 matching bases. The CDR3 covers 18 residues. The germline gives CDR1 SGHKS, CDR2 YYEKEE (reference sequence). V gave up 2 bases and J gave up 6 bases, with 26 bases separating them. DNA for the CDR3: TGTGCCAGCAGCTTTCGGGAGGCGGCTGGGGCGTCTACCAATGGCTACACCTTC. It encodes CASSFREAAGASTNGYTF.

The CDR3 bases are TGTGCCAGCAGCCCACAGGGGCGTGGACAAGAGACCCAGTACTTC. This sequence encodes CASSPQGRGQETQYF. The chain recombines TRBV5-4 with TRBJ2-5; 7 nucleotides match TRBD1. The CDR3 extends over 15 amino acids. V shed 4 bases, J shed 2 bases, and the junction held 8 bases outside the gene matches. CDR1 SGHNT and CDR2 YYREEE come from the germline V gene (reference sequence).

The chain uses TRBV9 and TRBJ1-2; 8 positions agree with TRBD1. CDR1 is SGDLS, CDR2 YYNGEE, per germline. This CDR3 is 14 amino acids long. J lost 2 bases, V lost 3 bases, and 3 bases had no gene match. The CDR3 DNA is TGTGCCAGCAGCGGACAGGGGAGGAACTATGGCTACACCTTC. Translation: CASSGQGRNYGYTF.

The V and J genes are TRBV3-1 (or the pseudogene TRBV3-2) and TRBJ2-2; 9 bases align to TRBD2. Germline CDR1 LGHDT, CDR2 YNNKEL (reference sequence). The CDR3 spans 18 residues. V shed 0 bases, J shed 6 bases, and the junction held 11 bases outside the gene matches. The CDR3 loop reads CASSQDSGRNEVPGELFF. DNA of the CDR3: TGTGCCAGCAGCCAAGATAGCGGGAGAAATGAGGTCCCCGGGGAGCTGTTTTTT.

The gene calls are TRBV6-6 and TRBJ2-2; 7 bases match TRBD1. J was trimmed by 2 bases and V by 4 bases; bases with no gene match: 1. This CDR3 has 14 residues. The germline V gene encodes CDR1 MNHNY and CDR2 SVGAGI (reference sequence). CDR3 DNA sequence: TGTGCCAGCAGTTGGGACAGCAACACCGGGGAGCTGTTTTTT. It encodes CASSWDSNTGELFF.

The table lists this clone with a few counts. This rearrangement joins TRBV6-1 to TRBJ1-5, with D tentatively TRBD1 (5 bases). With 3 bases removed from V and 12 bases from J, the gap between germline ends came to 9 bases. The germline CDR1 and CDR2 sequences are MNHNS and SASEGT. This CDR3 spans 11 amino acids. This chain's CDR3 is CASSESGVQHF. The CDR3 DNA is TGTGCCAGCAGTGAGTCGGGGGTCCAGCATTTT.

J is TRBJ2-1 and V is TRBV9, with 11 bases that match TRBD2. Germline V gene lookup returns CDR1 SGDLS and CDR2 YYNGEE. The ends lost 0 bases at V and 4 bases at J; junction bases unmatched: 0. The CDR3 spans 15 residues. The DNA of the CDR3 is TGTGCCAGCAGCGTAGTAGCGGGGGGGTACAATGAGCAGTTCTTC. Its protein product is CASSVVAGGYNEQFF.

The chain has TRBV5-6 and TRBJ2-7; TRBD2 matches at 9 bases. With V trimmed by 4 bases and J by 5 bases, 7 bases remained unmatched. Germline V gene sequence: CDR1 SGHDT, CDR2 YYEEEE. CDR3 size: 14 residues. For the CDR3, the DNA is TGTGCCAGCAGCAAGGGACTAGCTGCCGACGAGCAGTACTTC. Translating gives CASSKGLAADEQYF.

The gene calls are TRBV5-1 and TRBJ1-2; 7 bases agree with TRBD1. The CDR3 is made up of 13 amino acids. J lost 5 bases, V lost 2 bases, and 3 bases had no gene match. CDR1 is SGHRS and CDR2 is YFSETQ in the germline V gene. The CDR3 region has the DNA TGCGCCAGCAGCTTAGGGGGCGAGTATGGCTACACCTTC. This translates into CASSLGGEYGYTF.

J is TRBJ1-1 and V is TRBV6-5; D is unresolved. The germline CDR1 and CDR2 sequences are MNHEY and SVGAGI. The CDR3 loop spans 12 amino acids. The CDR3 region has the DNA TGTGTTGTGCGGGTCCCGAACACTGAAGCTTTCTTT. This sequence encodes CVVRVPNTEAFF.

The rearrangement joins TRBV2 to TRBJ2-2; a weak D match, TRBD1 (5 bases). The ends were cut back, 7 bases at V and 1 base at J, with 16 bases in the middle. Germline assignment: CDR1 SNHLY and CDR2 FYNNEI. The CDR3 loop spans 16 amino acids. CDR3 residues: CASIRKSQGNTGELFF. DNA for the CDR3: TGTGCCAGCATCCGGAAGTCCCAGGGGAACACCGGGGAGCTGTTTTTT.

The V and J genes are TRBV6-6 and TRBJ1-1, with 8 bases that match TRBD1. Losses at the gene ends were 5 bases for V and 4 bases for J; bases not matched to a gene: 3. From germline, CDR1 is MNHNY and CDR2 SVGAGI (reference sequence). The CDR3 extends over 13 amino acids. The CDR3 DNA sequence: TGTGCCAGCAGTCCGGACAGGGTCACTGAAGCTTTCTTT. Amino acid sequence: CASSPDRVTEAFF.

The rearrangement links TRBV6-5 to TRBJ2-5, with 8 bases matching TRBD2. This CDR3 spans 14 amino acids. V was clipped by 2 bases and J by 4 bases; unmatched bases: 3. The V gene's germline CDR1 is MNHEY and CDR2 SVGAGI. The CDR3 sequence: CASSYPGRGETQYF. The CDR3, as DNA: TGTGCCAGCAGTTACCCCGGGAGGGGAGAGACCCAGTACTTC.

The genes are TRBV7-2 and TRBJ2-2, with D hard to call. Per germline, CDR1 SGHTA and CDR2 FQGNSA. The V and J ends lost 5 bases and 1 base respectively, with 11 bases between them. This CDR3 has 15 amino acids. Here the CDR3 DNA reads TGTGCCAGCAGCCGCGGATCGAGGAACACCGGGGAGCTGTTTTTT. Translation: CASSRGSRNTGELFF. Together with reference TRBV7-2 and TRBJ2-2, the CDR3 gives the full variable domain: GAGVSQSPSNKVTEKGKDVELRCDPISGHTALYWYRQSLGQGLEFLIYFQGNSAPDKSGLPSDRFSAERTGGSVSTLTIQRTQQEDSAVYLCASSRGSRNTGELFFGEGSRLTVL.

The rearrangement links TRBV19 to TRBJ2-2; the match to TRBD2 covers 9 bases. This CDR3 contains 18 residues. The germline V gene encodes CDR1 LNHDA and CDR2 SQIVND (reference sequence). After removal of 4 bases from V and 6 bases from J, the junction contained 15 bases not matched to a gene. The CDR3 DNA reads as TGTGCCAGTAGTACCTCGGGGCGGGGGGGCCTTTTGGCCGGGGAGCTGTTTTTT. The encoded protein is CASSTSGRGGLLAGELFF.

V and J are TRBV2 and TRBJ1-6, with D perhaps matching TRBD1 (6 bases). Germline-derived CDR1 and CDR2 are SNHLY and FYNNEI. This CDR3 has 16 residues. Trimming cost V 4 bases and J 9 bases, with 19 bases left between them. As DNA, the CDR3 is TGTGCCAGCAGTGTTATGGAGGCAGGGGAGGGTTCACCCCTCCACTTT. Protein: CASSVMEAGEGSPLHF.

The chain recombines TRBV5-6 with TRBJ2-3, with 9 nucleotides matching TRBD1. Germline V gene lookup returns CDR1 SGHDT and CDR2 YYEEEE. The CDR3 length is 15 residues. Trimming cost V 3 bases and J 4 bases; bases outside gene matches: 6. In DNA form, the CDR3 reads TGTGCCAGCAGCTCGGACAGGGGTCGGTCAGATACGCAGTATTTT. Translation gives CASSSDRGRSDTQYF.

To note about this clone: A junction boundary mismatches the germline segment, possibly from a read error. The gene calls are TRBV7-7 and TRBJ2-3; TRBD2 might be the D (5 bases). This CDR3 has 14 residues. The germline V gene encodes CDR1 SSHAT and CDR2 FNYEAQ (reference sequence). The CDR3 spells CASSLRGGTDTQYF. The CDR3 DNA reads TGTGCTAGCAGCTTACGGGGAGGCACAGATACGCAGTATTTT.

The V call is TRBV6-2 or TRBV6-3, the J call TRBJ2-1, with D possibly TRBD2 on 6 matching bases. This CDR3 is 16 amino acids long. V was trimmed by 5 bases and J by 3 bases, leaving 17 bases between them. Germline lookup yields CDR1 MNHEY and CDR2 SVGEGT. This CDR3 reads CASSDPGTSNYNEQFF. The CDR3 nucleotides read TGTGCCAGCAGTGACCCCGGGACTTCGAACTACAATGAGCAGTTCTTC.

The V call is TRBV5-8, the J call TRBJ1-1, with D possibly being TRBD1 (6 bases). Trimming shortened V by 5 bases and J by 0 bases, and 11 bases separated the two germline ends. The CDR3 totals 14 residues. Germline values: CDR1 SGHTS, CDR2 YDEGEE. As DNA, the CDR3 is TGTGCCAGCAGTTGGGGGCACGTGAACACTGAAGCTTTCTTT. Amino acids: CASSWGHVNTEAFF.

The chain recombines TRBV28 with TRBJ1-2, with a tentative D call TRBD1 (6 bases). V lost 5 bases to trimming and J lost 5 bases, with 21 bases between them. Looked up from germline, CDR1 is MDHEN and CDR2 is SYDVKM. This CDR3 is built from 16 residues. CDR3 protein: CASSGRDKGWNYGYTF. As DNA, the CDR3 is TGTGCCAGCAGTGGCCGGGACAAAGGGTGGAATTATGGCTACACCTTC.

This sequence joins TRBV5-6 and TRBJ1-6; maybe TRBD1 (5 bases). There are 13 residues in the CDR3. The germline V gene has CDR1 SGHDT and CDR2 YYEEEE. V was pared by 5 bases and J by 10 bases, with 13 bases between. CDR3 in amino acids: CASRAGYGSPLHF. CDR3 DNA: TGTGCCAGCAGAGCAGGGTATGGATCACCCCTCCACTTT.

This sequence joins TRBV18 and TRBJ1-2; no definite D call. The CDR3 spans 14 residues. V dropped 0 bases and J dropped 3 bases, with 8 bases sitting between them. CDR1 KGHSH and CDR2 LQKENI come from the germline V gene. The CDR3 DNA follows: TGTGCCAGCTCACCACCGGGGAGGGACTATGGCTACACCTTC. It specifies CASSPPGRDYGYTF.

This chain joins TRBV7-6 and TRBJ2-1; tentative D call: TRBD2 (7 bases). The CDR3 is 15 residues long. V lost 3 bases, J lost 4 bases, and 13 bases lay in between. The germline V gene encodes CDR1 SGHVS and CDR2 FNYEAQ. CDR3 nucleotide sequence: TGTGCCAGCAGCTTGAGGGGGGGCCCTTACAATGAGCAGTTCTTC. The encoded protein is CASSLRGGPYNEQFF.

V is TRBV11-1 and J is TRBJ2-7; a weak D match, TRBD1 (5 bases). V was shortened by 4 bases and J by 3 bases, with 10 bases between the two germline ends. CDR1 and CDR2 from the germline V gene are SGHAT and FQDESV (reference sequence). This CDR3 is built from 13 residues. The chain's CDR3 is CASSSIQGYEQYF. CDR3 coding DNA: TGTGCCAGCAGCTCAATTCAGGGCTACGAGCAGTACTTC.

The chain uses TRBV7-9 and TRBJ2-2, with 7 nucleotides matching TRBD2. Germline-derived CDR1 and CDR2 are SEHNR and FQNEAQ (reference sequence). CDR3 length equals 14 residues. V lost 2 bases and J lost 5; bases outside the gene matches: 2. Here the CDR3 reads CASSLSRGTGELFF. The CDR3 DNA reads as TGTGCCAGCAGCTTATCGCGGGGGACCGGGGAGCTGTTTTTT.